Presented here are 28 T cell receptor beta chains from one specimen sequenced in a study of identical twins. TCRdb re-analysed the 5' RACE reads in MiXCR, keeping a single row per CDR3 protein. The sample yields 250,000 or so distinct CDR3 sequences, around 7.6% seen once. These data were likewise used in another study, on yellow fever vaccine responses in identical twins.

The specimen was CD8+ T cells sorted from blood. These TCRs come from a woman aged 18-29 years in good health.

This clonotype was recorded many times. This chain joins TRBV13 and TRBJ1-4; TRBD1 agrees at 9 bases. This CDR3 has 17 amino acids. Trimming at V came to 5 bases and at J to 0 bases, leaving 7 bases not matched to a gene. Germline V gene data show CDR1 as PRHDT and CDR2 as FYEKMQ (reference sequence). CDR3 protein: CASSPGQGPPTNEKLFF. Here the CDR3 DNA reads TGTGCCAGCAGCCCCGGACAGGGGCCTCCAACTAATGAAAAACTGTTTTTT.

V usage is TRBV6-2 or TRBV6-3 and J usage is TRBJ2-1, with 7 bases that match TRBD2. Trimming at V came to 0 bases and at J to 2 bases, leaving 1 base not matched to a gene. This CDR3 has 15 residues. Germline CDR1 and CDR2: MNHEY and SVGEGT. CDR3 sequence reads: CASSYSGTTYNEQFF. The CDR3 DNA reads TGTGCCAGCAGTTACTCAGGGACTACCTACAATGAGCAGTTCTTC.

This clonotype appeared many times. V usage is TRBV12-3 or TRBV12-4 and J usage is TRBJ2-3; D possibly corresponds to TRBD1 (5 bases). The CDR3 spans 16 residues. V lost 7 bases and J 1 base, leaving 18 bases between the germline ends. DNA for the CDR3: TGTGCCAGCACCGTAGAGTGGGGCGCCGGCACAGATACGCAGTATTTT. Translating gives CASTVEWGAGTDTQYF.

This clonotype came up many times. The V and J genes are TRBV14 and TRBJ1-5; no reliable D call. The CDR3 is 13 amino acids. V lost 0 bases and J lost 11, with 11 bases in between. Germline-derived CDR1 and CDR2 are SGHDN and FVKESK. This chain's CDR3 is CASSQDPTTSQHF. DNA of the CDR3: TGTGCCAGCAGCCAAGATCCGACTACGTCCCAGCATTTT.

This clonotype was seen ten or more times. V is TRBV3-1 and J is TRBJ2-1, with 8 bases aligning to TRBD1. Germline assignment: CDR1 LGHDT and CDR2 YNNKEL (reference sequence). This CDR3 comprises 15 residues. With 0 bases clipped from V and 7 bases from J, the junction kept 5 bases outside the gene matches. As DNA, the CDR3 is TGTGCCAGCAGCCAAGATACGCAGGGGGCGAATGAGCAGTTCTTC. Translated: CASSQDTQGANEQFF.

The gene calls are TRBV28 and TRBJ1-2; TRBD1 aligns across 7 bases. This CDR3 is 13 amino acids long. Germline lookup yields CDR1 MDHEN and CDR2 SYDVKM. The V gene end was trimmed by 4 bases and the J gene end by 4 bases; junction bases not matched to a gene: 3. CDR3 nucleotide sequence: TGTGCCAGCAGTTCAACAGGGGTCTATGGCTACACCTTC. Protein: CASSSTGVYGYTF.

This clonotype was recorded a few times. Germline is not matched at one junction end, which may reflect a read error. V gene TRBV7-8 combines with J gene TRBJ2-7, with D perhaps matching TRBD2 (6 bases). The CDR3 has 14 residues. Germline V gene lookup returns CDR1 SGHVS and CDR2 FQNEAQ. CDR3 protein: CASSFLGGFDEQYF. DNA for the CDR3: TGCGCCAGCAGCTTTCTTGGGGGGTTCGACGAGCAGTACTTC.

Only a few counts were recorded for this clonotype. This chain links TRBV9 with TRBJ2-7; TRBD1 matches at 9 bases. Per germline, CDR1 SGDLS and CDR2 YYNGEE. The CDR3 runs 18 residues. V lost 3 bases, J lost 3 bases, and 16 bases stayed unmatched. The CDR3 DNA is TGTGCCAGCAGCGGCGGGACAGGGAGGGCCGGCATGCGCTACGAGCAGTACTTC. Translation gives CASSGGTGRAGMRYEQYF.

This clonotype was seen at least ten times. The chain recombines TRBV29-1 with TRBJ2-7; 14 nucleotides line up with TRBD2. This CDR3 comprises 15 residues. The J segment lost 5 bases and the V segment lost 6 bases, leaving 9 bases of the junction unmatched. The germline CDR1 and CDR2 sequences are SQVTM and ANQGSEA. CDR3 nucleotides: TGCAGCGTGGGGGGGACTAGCGGGAGTAGGAACGAGCAGTACTTC. This encodes CSVGGTSGSRNEQYF.

This clonotype was detected ten times or more. The CDR3 coding sequence is TGTGCCAGCAGAGGGCCCAAGGACGGCACAGATACGCAGTATTTT. Translated: CASRGPKDGTDTQYF. The chain recombines TRBV7-9 with TRBJ2-3; no firm D call. Trimming cost V 6 bases and J 1 base, with 14 bases left between them. CDR1 SEHNR and CDR2 FQNEAQ come from the germline V gene (reference sequence). This CDR3 is 15 amino acids long.

The V call is TRBV28, the J call TRBJ2-5, with TRBD1 matching over 8 bases. V was pared by 7 bases and J by 5 bases, with 21 bases of the junction left unmatched. The length of the CDR3 is 18 residues. Per the germline V gene, CDR1 is MDHEN and CDR2 is SYDVKM. Written as DNA, the CDR3 is TGTGCCAGCACCCCCCCGGGGATCAGGGGGCTTGGGGAGGAGACCCAGTACTTC. It is translated as CASTPPGIRGLGEETQYF.

At least ten counts were recorded for this clonotype. This sequence joins TRBV11-2 and TRBJ2-3, with 8 bases aligning to TRBD2. The trim removed 1 base at V and 3 bases at J, leaving 3 bases unmatched. CDR1 is SGHAT, CDR2 FQNNGV, per germline. The CDR3 sequence is 15 residues long. CDR3 residues: CASSLVTGGTDTQYF. In DNA, the CDR3 is TGTGCCAGCAGCTTAGTTACGGGAGGGACAGATACGCAGTATTTT.

This clonotype was counted between two and nine times. This chain links TRBV20-1 with TRBJ1-2, with unresolved D. Germline V gene sequence: CDR1 DFQATT, CDR2 SNEGSKA (reference sequence). Between the trimmed V and J ends, which lost 1 base and 0 bases, there was a span of 9 bases. This CDR3 comprises 14 residues. DNA of the CDR3: TGCAGTGCTAGAGCGCACTCGGCTAACTATGGCTACACCTTC. It encodes CSARAHSANYGYTF.

This clonotype was seen a few times. This chain links TRBV12-3 or TRBV12-4 with TRBJ2-7; D not certain. V dropped 6 bases and J dropped 4 bases, with 13 bases sitting between them. The CDR3 runs 13 residues. This CDR3 is CASSLSYTYEQYF. The CDR3, as DNA: TGTGCCAGCAGCCTCTCCTACACGTACGAGCAGTACTTC.

This clonotype was picked up many times. The chain employs TRBV27 and TRBJ2-1; tentatively, D is TRBD1 or TRBD2 (5 bases each). Trimming stripped 2 bases from V and 2 bases from J, with 13 bases between. Germline V gene sequence: CDR1 MNHEY, CDR2 SMNVEV (reference sequence). The CDR3 is 16 amino acids. The CDR3 protein is CASSLAGTATYNEQFF. DNA of the CDR3: TGTGCCAGCAGTTTAGCCGGGACGGCGACCTACAATGAGCAGTTCTTC.

This clonotype was recorded at least ten times. The rearrangement joins TRBV6-4 to TRBJ2-1; 7 bases agree with TRBD2. Germline CDR1 and CDR2: MRHNA and SNTAGT. V lost 0 bases, J lost 8 bases, and 4 bases stayed unmatched. CDR3 length equals 14 residues. CDR3 nucleotides: TGTGCCAGCAGTGACTCTGGCGGGAGCGATGAGCAGTTCTTC. Protein: CASSDSGGSDEQFF.

This clonotype was counted a few times. V usage is TRBV2 and J usage is TRBJ2-1, with D unclear. There are 12 residues in the CDR3. Between the trimmed V and J ends, which lost 7 bases and 8 bases, there was a span of 12 bases. Per germline, CDR1 SNHLY and CDR2 FYNNEI. The CDR3 here is CASTYRVDEQFF. In DNA, the CDR3 is TGTGCCAGCACATACCGGGTTGATGAGCAGTTCTTC.

This clonotype has only a few counts. J is TRBJ2-3 and V is TRBV24-1, with 9 bases lining up with TRBD1. The junction had 9 bases not matched to a gene; V was cut back by 7 bases and J by 2 bases. Germline assignment: CDR1 KGHDR and CDR2 SFDVKD. The CDR3 sequence is 16 residues long. The CDR3 region has the DNA TGTGCCACCAGCGACTTCACAGGGGGCTTCACAGATACGCAGTATTTT. Its translation: CATSDFTGGFTDTQYF.

This clonotype was seen only a few times. V gene TRBV6-1 combines with J gene TRBJ2-1; the match to TRBD2 covers 10 bases. CDR1 and CDR2 (germline): MNHNS, SASEGT. V lost 5 bases and J lost 10; bases outside the gene matches: 5. This CDR3 has 13 amino acids. The CDR3 DNA follows: TGTGCCAGCAGTAGCGGGGGGGCCCTAGAGCAGTTCTTC. Amino acids: CASSSGGALEQFF.

In this sample, this clonotype turned up a few times. The chain combines TRBV6-2 or TRBV6-3 with TRBJ2-5; possibly TRBD1 or TRBD2 for D (5 bases each). V was trimmed by 0 bases and J by 1 base, leaving 15 bases between them. Germline V gene data show CDR1 as MNHEY and CDR2 as SVGEGT. The CDR3 covers 17 residues. CDR3 in DNA: TGTGCCAGCAGTTACTCGGGCAGGGAGCCCCTCCAAGAGACCCAGTACTTC. This gives the protein CASSYSGREPLQETQYF.

In this sample, this clonotype turned up a few times. At one end the junction does not follow the germline gene, possibly because of a read error. J is TRBJ2-1 and V is TRBV20-1, with TRBD2 identical over 7 bases. The CDR3 extends over 16 amino acids. Per the germline V gene, CDR1 is DFQATT and CDR2 is SNEGSKA (reference sequence). The DNA for the CDR3 is TGCTGTGCTAGAGATCACGCGGGAGTAAATTACAATGAGCAGTTCTTC. This sequence encodes CCARDHAGVNYNEQFF.

V gene TRBV21-1 combines with J gene TRBJ2-7; the DNA was not compared with TRBD2, the D call given in the table. TRBV21-1 is an annotated pseudogene. The CDR3 extends over 16 amino acids. Written as DNA, the CDR3 is TGTGCGATTAAAACATCAGGGCGGGAGGGAACCTACGAGCAGTACTTC. Protein product: CAIKTSGREGTYEQYF.

This chain uses TRBV18 with TRBJ2-7, with 12 bases matching TRBD2. Trimming removed 5 bases from V and 4 bases from J; junction bases left unmatched: 6. This CDR3 contains 15 residues. The V gene's germline CDR1 is KGHSH and CDR2 LQKENI. The CDR3 DNA reads as TGTGCCAGCTCAACCCTAGCGGGGGGGCGGTACGAGCAGTACGTC. Translated, it gives CASSTLAGGRYEQYV.

In its sample, this clonotype was seen a few times. The chain combines TRBV2 with TRBJ2-5; D remains ambiguous. Germline V lookup: CDR1 SNHLY, CDR2 FYNNEI. The CDR3 has 10 residues. The V and J ends lost 9 bases and 5 bases respectively, with 7 bases between them. CDR3 in amino acids: CASLQETQYF. The CDR3, as DNA: TGTGCCAGTCTACAGGAGACCCAGTACTTC.

By share of the sample, this clonotype is medium-sized (0.01 to 0.1%). This chain links TRBV20-1 with TRBJ2-7; 7 bases fit TRBD2. The CDR3 extends over 14 amino acids. Trimming took 5 bases from V and 2 from J; bases not matched to a gene: 9. The V gene's germline CDR1 is DFQATT and CDR2 SNEGSKA (reference sequence). The CDR3 region has the DNA TGCAGTGCTTATCCCGAGCGGGAAACCTACGAGCAGTACTTC. Encoded protein: CSAYPERETYEQYF.

This clonotype was recorded a few times. The chain links TRBV20-1 to TRBJ2-1, with 9 positions matching TRBD2. CDR3 length: 12 residues. Germline CDR1 is DFQATT and CDR2 is SNEGSKA (reference sequence). Here the CDR3 reads CNLASGINEQFF. The DNA for the CDR3 is TGCAACCTGGCTAGCGGGATCAATGAGCAGTTCTTC.

This clonotype showed up just a few times. V and J are TRBV6-9 and TRBJ2-2; no clear D. This CDR3 comprises 15 residues. Trimming took 1 base from V and 0 from J, leaving 6 bases between them. Germline assignment: CDR1 MNHGY and CDR2 SVAAGI. The CDR3 loop reads CASSYWKSNTGELFF. CDR3 nucleotides: TGTGCCAGCAGTTATTGGAAGTCGAACACCGGGGAGCTGTTTTTT.

The rearrangement joins TRBV10-2 to TRBJ2-3; the D gene is possibly TRBD2 (5 bases). The CDR3 runs to 14 residues. CDR1 WSHSY and CDR2 SAAADI come from the germline V gene. V lost 11 bases, J lost 2 bases, and 17 bases lay in between. CDR3 amino acids: CASTGYGPTDTQYF. The CDR3 DNA sequence: TGCGCCTCAACGGGGTACGGCCCCACAGATACGCAGTATTTT.